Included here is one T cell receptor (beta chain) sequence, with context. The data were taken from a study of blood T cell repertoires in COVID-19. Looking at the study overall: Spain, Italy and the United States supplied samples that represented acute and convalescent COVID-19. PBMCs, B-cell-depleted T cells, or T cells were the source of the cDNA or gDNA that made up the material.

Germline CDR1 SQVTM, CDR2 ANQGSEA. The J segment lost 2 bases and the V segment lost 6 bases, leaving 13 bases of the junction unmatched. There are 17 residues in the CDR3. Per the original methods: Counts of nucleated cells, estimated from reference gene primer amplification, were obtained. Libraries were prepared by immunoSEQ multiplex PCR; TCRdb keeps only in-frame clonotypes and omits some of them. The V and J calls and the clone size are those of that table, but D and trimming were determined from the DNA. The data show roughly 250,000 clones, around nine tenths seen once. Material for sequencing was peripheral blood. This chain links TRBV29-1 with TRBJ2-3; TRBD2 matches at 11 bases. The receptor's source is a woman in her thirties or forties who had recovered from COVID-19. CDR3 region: CSVRTSGLQVVTDTQYF. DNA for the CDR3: TGCAGCGTCAGGACTAGCGGGTTACAGGTGGTCACAGATACGCAGTATTTT.